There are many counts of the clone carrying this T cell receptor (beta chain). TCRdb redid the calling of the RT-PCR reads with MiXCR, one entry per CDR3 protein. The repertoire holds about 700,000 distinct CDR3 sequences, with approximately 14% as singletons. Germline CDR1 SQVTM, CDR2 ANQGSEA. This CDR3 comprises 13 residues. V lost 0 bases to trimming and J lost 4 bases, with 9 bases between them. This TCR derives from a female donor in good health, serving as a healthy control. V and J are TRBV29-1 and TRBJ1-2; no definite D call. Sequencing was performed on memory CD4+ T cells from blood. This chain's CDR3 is CSVEDLAFYGYTF. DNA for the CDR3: TGCAGCGTTGAAGATCTAGCTTTCTATGGCTACACCTTC.